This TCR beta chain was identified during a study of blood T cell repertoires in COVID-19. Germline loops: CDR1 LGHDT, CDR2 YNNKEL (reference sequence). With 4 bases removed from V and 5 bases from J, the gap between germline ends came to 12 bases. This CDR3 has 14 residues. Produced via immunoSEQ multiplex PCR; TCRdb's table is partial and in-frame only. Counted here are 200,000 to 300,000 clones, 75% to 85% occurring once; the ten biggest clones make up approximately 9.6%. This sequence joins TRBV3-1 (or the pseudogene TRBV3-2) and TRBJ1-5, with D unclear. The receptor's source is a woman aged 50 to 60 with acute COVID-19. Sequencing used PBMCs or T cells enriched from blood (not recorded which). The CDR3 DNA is TGTGCCAGCAGCCCCACCGCGGGAGATCAGCCCCAGCATTTT. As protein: CASSPTAGDQPQHF.